This entry is about one T cell receptor (beta chain). This clone has just a few counts. No antigen is known for it. The record has no base qualities; no much larger clone is one base away. From the cysteine through the phenylalanine, the CDR3 covers 12 amino acids. The retained sequence is limited to the CDR3, 36 bases, with the frame set at the first base. In the germline V gene (reference sequence), CDR1 corresponds to SEHNR and CDR2 to FQNEAQ. V loses 2 bases, J loses 10 bases, and the germline ends lie 11 bases apart. The method behind the library was the immunoSEQ multiplex PCR assay. The multiplex PCR relied on a mix of 60 forward primers for TCR Vbeta segments and 13 reverse primers for TCR Jbeta segments. Amplification of the CDR3 region of rearranged TCR beta genes was performed with a multiplex PCR assay on genomic DNA. On the Illumina HiSeq System, the amplified TCR beta libraries were sequenced as 87-base-pair reads. The paper's processing steps were these. Across the 600 to 700 repertoires, a later analysis counted approximately 75 million unique TCR beta chains, around 11 million of which were shared by at least two donors. To remove PCR and sequencing errors, raw reads were error-corrected and collapsed into unique sequences using a nearest-neighbor algorithm that merged closely related sequences. Alignment of CDR3 sequences to IMGT reference sequences was used to assign V, D and J gene segments. For a sequence to be retained, at least a six-nucleotide match to both a V gene segment and a J gene segment was required. A rearrangement was called productive if the CDR3 had no stop codons and remained in frame with V and J, and every other rearrangement was called non-productive. Following IMGT convention, CDR3 was defined as the stretch from the second conserved V-encoded cysteine up to the conserved J-encoded phenylalanine. In an earlier analysis of more than 550 of the donors, sequences lacking an unambiguous match to a single V gene segment were excluded. An earlier analysis of 587 of the donors classified V segments as functional when productive rearrangements were above 56.7% and as segregating when the standard deviation between donors was above 5%. A statistical classification framework was built to diagnose cytomegalovirus status from the catalog of TCR beta chain sequences. In a later analysis, V and J genes were assigned by comparing TCR nucleotide sequences against IMGT/GENE-DB human TR gene sequences. In a later analysis, CDR3 sequences and most-parsimonious VDJ recombination scenarios were assigned using the TCRdist pipeline. A later analysis defined each TCR beta chain by its CDR3 amino acid sequence plus V-gene family, and excluded reads lacking a unique V-gene family. To address suspected cross-contamination and a sequencing artifact, a later analysis removed around 590 highly shared, low-generation-probability nucleotide sequences. In a later analysis, a clonal expansion index for each public chain was calculated from normalized within-repertoire ranks of inferred template counts. In a later analysis, generation probabilities were computed using a VDJ recombination model fitted to out-of-frame rearrangements, and the results were checked against IGoR. A later analysis scored TCR-TCR, TCR-HLA and TCR-CMV co-occurrence with hypergeometric tests, applying a repertoire-size bias correction to TCR pairs. In a later analysis, false discovery rates were estimated by permuting HLA or CMV assignments 20 times. In a later analysis, co-occurring TCRs were grouped using DBSCAN, and TCRdist sequence similarity was added for clustering within HLA-allele-positive subsets. Repertoires with fewer than 30,000 or more than 120,000 public chains were left out of co-occurrence clustering, as were about 5 repertoires with anomalous nucleotide sharing. TCRdb obtained this table from immuneACCESS and retained in-frame rearrangements with V and J assigned. These tables miss some clones; where compared with another copy, unresolved V genes account for less than half of the shortfall, and the remainder is unexplained. From that table come the V and J calls and clone size; the DNA was used to work out D and trimming. This sample lists 35,000 to 50,000 clones; about 47% were detected once. Together, the top ten hold roughly an eighth of the sample.

This entry comes from a study of cytomegalovirus exposure and HLA in healthy donors (dated by TCRdb to the late 2010s). Looking at the study overall: An earlier analysis of several hundred of the donors reported around 280 Gb of sequence data and 117 million unique TCR beta sequences obtained from 180 million or so T cells. Approximately 300 gigabases of sequencing data and approximately 92 million unique TCR sequences made up an early release that covered roughly 670 HLA-typed donors. The genetic ancestry cluster associated with self-reported Caucasian donors included over 65% of the approximately 430 genotyped donors. The study aimed to test whether signatures of past pathogen exposure could be identified by cataloging public T cell receptors. The study profiled the T cell repertoires of about 640 subjects by immunosequencing and related them to cytomegalovirus serostatus. In addition to the first cohort of roughly 670 subjects, a separate validation cohort of approximately 130 different subjects was used. High-throughput TCR immunosequencing, statistical association of individual TCRs with disease status, and machine learning were combined to predict cytomegalovirus infection status. A later analysis re-examined previously published TCR beta repertoires from 610 or so donors and added high-resolution HLA genotyping to investigate patterns of TCR occurrence. Rather than drawing on any new phenotypic data, the later analysis identified candidate immune exposures from TCR beta sequences and the way those sequences occurred across donors. An earlier analysis of approximately 580 of the donors used high-throughput TCR beta sequencing to judge whether each TCR beta V gene segment behaved as functional or pseudogenic. Donor age, sex, ethnicity and CMV serostatus were compiled alongside the repertoire data. A later genetic analysis used genome-wide SNP genotypes for about 60% of the roughly 700 donors, treating that subset as a discovery cohort. All discovery cohort repertoires had been generated using a single sequencing platform. HLA typing included class I and class II loci at four-digit resolution. The number of donors typed differed by locus, with 629-630 for A, B, C, DRB1 and DQB1, roughly 550 for DQA1, about 610 for DPA1, and 472 for DPB1. Because of strong linkage in the cohort, roughly five DR-DQ haplotypes were treated as single units for association and clustering. Across some 400 genotyped donors of the cohort, an average of 235,054 unique TCR beta nucleotide sequences per donor were sequenced, and around 19% of those sequences were non-productive.

The cohort comprised hundreds of healthy bone marrow donors. All cohort members were sampled while nominally healthy, although unrecorded immune exposures were likely present. CMV serostatus was positive for approximately 300 and negative for about 50% of the roughly 700 cohort members, and was not recorded for this donor. Every donor gave a peripheral blood sample, and the peripheral blood mononuclear cells from that sample were used for TCR beta sequencing. The Qiagen DNeasy Blood Extraction Kit was used to extract genomic DNA from the blood cell samples. Broad study findings and their caveats: Because the 87-base-pair reads could not distinguish some IMGT-functional V segments, including TRBV6-2 and TRBV6-3, those segments were excluded. It was suggested by the authors that the approach could potentially be generalized to other disease states and immunological phenotypes. In a later genetic analysis, fewer N-insertions in productive TCRs were reported among donors in an Asian-associated ancestry cluster than the roughly 700-donor mean. Most TCR sequences were seen in very few donors, while some public TCRs were found in many individuals. A further reported finding was that TCR beta sequences accurately predicted the HLA-A and HLA-B alleles for most subjects in the first cohort. In an earlier analysis of under 600 of the donors, most TCR beta V segments were observed in productive rearrangements about 87% or about 30% of the time, broadly matching IMGT annotations. In vitro tests confirmed that a few of the cytomegalovirus-associated TCR beta chains recognize cytomegalovirus antigens. Strong co-occurrence of HLA alleles, especially DR and DQ, made assigning TCR associations to individual alleles difficult. A later genetic analysis associated a missense DCLRE1C variant with V-gene and J-gene trimming of TCR beta chains, and an independent cohort replicated the association. A cluster of highly shared sequence variants was judged likely to be a technical artifact of the sequencing pipeline. Linkage disequilibrium might explain the correlated functional status among segregating V segments, but an unknown experimental factor could not be ruled out. Specific HLA alleles were associated with about 17,000 TCR beta sequences at a false discovery rate of 0.05 in a later analysis. According to a later analysis, most CMV-associated TCR beta chains appeared to be HLA-restricted, and the HLA associations seemed to be driven largely by CMV exposure. In a later analysis, several top co-occurrence clusters were reported to appear linked to parvovirus B19, influenza, CMV and Epstein-Barr virus. In a later analysis, TCR association rates were found to vary across HLA loci, with the most associated TCRs seen for DRB1 alleles and the fewest for HLA-C alleles. The cohort was sequenced for TCR beta chains only, and without alpha or paired-chain data the features that could be detected were limited. The earlier analysis of nearly 600 of the donors excluded roughly 16 rarely observed V segments, including chromosome 9 orphons, because counts were too low. Because HLA typing was unavailable for some donors at each locus, only the typed subset was used in association tests. In a later analysis, HLA-associated TCR beta chains were found to be more clonally expanded and to have lower generation probabilities than equally common non-associated chains. In the study, some 180 TCR beta chains were listed as associated with cytomegalovirus. The classifier was reported to diagnose cytomegalovirus status with high specificity and sensitivity in both the original and validation cohorts. Presence/absence analyses assumed roughly uniform sequencing depth across donors, an assumption that may not hold. CMV serostatus was the only immune exposure information available for the cohort.

The sequence joins TRBV7-9 to TRBJ1-1; no confident D gene assignment can be made. The sequenced sample was PBMCs. The sequence came from a human donor in good health. The CDR3 amino acid sequence is: CASSLPVSGAFF. In nucleotide form, the sequence is TGTGCCAGCAGCTTACCGGTCAGCGGAGCTTTCTTT.